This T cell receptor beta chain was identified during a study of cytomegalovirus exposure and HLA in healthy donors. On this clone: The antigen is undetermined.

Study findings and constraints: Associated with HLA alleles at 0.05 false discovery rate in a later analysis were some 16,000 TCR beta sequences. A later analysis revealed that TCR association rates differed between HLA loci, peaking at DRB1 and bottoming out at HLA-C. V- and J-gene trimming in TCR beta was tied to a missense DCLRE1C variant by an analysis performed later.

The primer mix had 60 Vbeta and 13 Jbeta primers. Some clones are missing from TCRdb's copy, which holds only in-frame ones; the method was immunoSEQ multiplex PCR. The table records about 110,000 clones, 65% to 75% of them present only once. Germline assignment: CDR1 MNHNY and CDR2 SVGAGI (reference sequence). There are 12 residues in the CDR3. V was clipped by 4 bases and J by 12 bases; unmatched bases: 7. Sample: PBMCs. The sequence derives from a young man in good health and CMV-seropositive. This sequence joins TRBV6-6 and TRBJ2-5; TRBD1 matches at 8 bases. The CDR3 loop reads CASSLAGGEEYF. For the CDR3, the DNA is TGTGCCAGCAGTTTGGCAGGGGGCGAGGAGTACTTC.